The 9 T cell receptor beta chains given below trace back to one sample, sequenced in a study of cytomegalovirus exposure and HLA in healthy donors. Primers included in the PCR were 60 Vbeta and 13 Jbeta primers. Assay used: immunoSEQ multiplex PCR; TCRdb lists only in-frame clones, some missing. The table has 150,000 to 200,000 clones, about 76% seen once. Source material: PBMCs. These receptors came from a woman in her fifties or sixties in good health and CMV-seronegative.

The rearrangement links TRBV7-9 to TRBJ2-7; no clear D gene. From germline, CDR1 is SEHNR and CDR2 FQNEAQ (reference sequence). V lost 5 bases to trimming and J lost 5 bases, with 13 bases between them. The CDR3 consists of 13 residues. CDR3 DNA: TGTGCCAGCAGCCCTCCCCCTTCGGACGAGCAGTACTTC. It codes for CASSPPPSDEQYF.

CDR3 DNA sequence: TGTGCCAGCAGTTTTACAGGGGTCGGAGGAGAGACCCAGTACTTC. Protein: CASSFTGVGGETQYF. This rearrangement joins TRBV28 to TRBJ2-5; the match to TRBD1 covers 7 bases. CDR1 and CDR2 from the germline V gene are MDHEN and SYDVKM. The junction had 8 bases not matched to a gene; V was cut back by 3 bases and J by 4 bases. This CDR3 is 15 amino acids long.

The CDR3 DNA is TGTGCCAGCAGCAAAGCTTCACTCCGGGACTGCCATAATTCACCCCTCCACTTT. Translation gives CASSKASLRDCHNSPLHF. The V and J genes are TRBV21-1 and TRBJ1-6. TRBV21-1 is given as a pseudogene. This CDR3 is 18 amino acids long.

This chain joins TRBV28 and TRBJ1-1; D unclear. V lost 6 bases and J lost 6, with 14 bases in between. This CDR3 is 13 amino acids long. Germline V gene lookup returns CDR1 MDHEN and CDR2 SYDVKM. CDR3 bases: TGTGCCAGCAGCCGACCTGATGGAGCTGAAGCTTTCTTT. This codes for CASSRPDGAEAFF.

In this sample, this clone turned up a few times. The rearrangement joins TRBV27 to TRBJ1-5, with unresolved D. Germline values: CDR1 MNHEY, CDR2 SMNVEV (reference sequence). The ends were cut back, 6 bases at V and 7 bases at J, with 13 bases in the middle. The CDR3 is made up of 13 amino acids. The CDR3 here is CASSGTFLQPQHF. The CDR3 DNA is TGTGCCAGCAGCGGTACCTTCCTCCAGCCCCAGCATTTT.

This sequence joins TRBV19 and TRBJ2-1, with 8 bases lining up with TRBD1. The CDR3 sequence is 17 residues long. The germline CDR1 and CDR2 sequences are LNHDA and SQIVND (reference sequence). V shed 3 bases and J 0 bases; nucleotides not matched to a gene: 7. The DNA of the CDR3 is TGTGCCAGTAGTATGGGTGGCAGGGGGCCCTCCTACAATGAGCAGTTCTTC. Its protein is CASSMGGRGPSYNEQFF.

The CDR3: CASSLYRGNSPLHF. The DNA of the CDR3 is TGTGCCAGCAGTTTATACAGGGGAAATTCACCCCTCCACTTT. This sequence joins TRBV28 and TRBJ1-6, with 7 bases aligning to TRBD1. Per the germline V gene, CDR1 is MDHEN and CDR2 is SYDVKM. Trimming removed 1 base from V and 7 bases from J; junction bases left unmatched: 1. The CDR3 totals 14 residues.

This clone was counted only a few times. The chain combines TRBV29-1 with TRBJ1-2; weak D call: TRBD1 (6 bases). This CDR3 is built from 11 residues. The ends were cut back, 6 bases at V and 8 bases at J, with 13 bases in the middle. Germline lookup yields CDR1 SQVTM and CDR2 ANQGSEA. The CDR3 coding sequence is TGCAGCGTGCGAGAGGGGGAAGGCTACACCTTC. Encoded protein: CSVREGEGYTF.

The J gene is TRBJ2-5, the V gene TRBV11-2; 15 bases map to TRBD2. The germline V gene has CDR1 SGHAT and CDR2 FQNNGV. This CDR3 has 15 residues. The V and J ends lost 5 bases and 4 bases, in that order; junction bases with no gene match: 2. CDR3 in DNA: TGTGCCAGCAGCCAGGGACTAGCGGGGGGAGAGACCCAGTACTTC. Translated, it gives CASSQGLAGGETQYF.